These T cell receptor beta chains were read from a single sample in a study of shared clonotypes between healthy human individuals. TCRdb's copy holds only in-frame clones and misses some; the assay was immunoSEQ multiplex PCR. The data hold roughly 2.1 million clones, with about 93% observed a single time. The sequenced sample was naive CD8+ T cells from PBMCs. The receptors come from a man in his late teens or twenties in good health. Some clones in this sample may be carry-over from other donors' samples. Each CDR3 is given without its conserved first and last residue.

v_call: TRBV7-6; cdr3_aa: ASSFQGAHTEAF
v_call: TRBV6-6; cdr3_aa: ASSYGAVNYGYT
v_call: TRBV27; cdr3_aa: ASSPMQGYEQY
v_call: TRBV7-9; cdr3_aa: ASSPPVTVYEQY
v_call: TRBV9; cdr3_aa: ASSVVVGGPYNEQF
v_call: TRBV5-6; cdr3_aa: ASSLGENYNEQF
v_call: TRBV27; cdr3_aa: ASSLSAGAGNQPQH
v_call: TRBV20-1; cdr3_aa: SARAGNEQY
v_call: TRBV6-1; cdr3_aa: AVAGGGELF
v_call: TRBV10-1; cdr3_aa: ASSEWGNTEAF
v_call: TRBV27; cdr3_aa: ASSLIGSQETQY
v_call: TRBV19; cdr3_aa: ASSIQYQETQY
v_call: TRBV7-6; cdr3_aa: ASSLGRSLTGGSVYEQF
v_call: TRBV27; cdr3_aa: ASSLRGLAGANEQF
v_call: TRBV11-2; cdr3_aa: ASSLVGLVT
v_call: TRBV2; cdr3_aa: ASTPGPVADETDTQY